This paragraph covers one TCR beta chain sequence. MiXCR, applied by TCRdb to the RT-PCR reads, yields one record per CDR3 protein. The sample has about 13,000 distinct CDR3 sequences, around four fifths seen once; the top ten hold approximately 1.7%. The data are from a study of yellow fever vaccine responses in identical twins. The V gene lost 0 bases and the J gene lost 4 bases, with 9 bases spanning the gap. The CDR3 is 14 amino acids. Germline loops: CDR1 KGHSH, CDR2 LQKENI. The rearrangement joins TRBV18 to TRBJ2-5; D gene ambiguous. This specimen was T cells from blood (PBMCs), unsorted or a sorted subset (not recorded which), taken before or after yellow fever vaccination (not recorded which). This sequence was found in a woman between 18 and 30 years old who received the yellow fever vaccine. The CDR3 spells CASSPPQSIETQYF. CDR3 DNA: TGTGCCAGCTCACCACCGCAGTCTATAGAGACCCAGTACTTC.